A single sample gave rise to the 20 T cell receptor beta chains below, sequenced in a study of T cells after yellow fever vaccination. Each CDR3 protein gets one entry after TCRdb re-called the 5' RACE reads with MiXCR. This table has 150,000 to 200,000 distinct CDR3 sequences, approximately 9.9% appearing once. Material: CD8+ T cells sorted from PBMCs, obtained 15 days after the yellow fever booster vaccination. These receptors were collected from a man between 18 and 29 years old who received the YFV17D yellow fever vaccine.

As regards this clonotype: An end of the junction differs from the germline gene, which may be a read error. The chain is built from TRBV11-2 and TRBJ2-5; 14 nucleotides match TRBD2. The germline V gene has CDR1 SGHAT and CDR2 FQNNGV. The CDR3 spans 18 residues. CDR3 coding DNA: TGTGCCAGCGGCTTAGGACTAGCGGGGGGCCACGTGGCGGAGACCCAGTACTTC. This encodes CASGLGLAGGHVAETQYF.

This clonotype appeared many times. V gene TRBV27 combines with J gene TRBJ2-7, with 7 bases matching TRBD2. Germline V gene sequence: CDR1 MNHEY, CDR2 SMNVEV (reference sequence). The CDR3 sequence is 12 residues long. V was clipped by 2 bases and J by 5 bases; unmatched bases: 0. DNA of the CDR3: TGTGCCAGCAGTTTAAGCGGGGACGAGCAGTACTTC. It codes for CASSLSGDEQYF.

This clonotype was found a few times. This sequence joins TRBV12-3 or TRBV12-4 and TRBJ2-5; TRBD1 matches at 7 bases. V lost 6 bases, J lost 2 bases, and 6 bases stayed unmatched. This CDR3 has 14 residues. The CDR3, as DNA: TGTGCCAGCAGCGACGGGACAGAACAAGAGACCCAGTACTTC. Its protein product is CASSDGTEQETQYF.

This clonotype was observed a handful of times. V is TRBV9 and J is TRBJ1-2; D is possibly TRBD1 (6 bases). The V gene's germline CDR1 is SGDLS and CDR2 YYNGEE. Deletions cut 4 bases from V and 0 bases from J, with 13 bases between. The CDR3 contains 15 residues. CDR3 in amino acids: CASSPRDIPNYGYTF. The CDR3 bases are TGTGCCAGCAGCCCCCGGGACATCCCTAACTATGGCTACACCTTC.

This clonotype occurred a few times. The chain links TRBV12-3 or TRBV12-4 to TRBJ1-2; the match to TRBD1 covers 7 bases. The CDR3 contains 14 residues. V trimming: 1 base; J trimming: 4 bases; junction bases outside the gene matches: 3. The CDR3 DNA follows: TGTGCCAGCAGTTTAGGCGGGGACAGCTATGGCTACACCTTC. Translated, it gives CASSLGGDSYGYTF.

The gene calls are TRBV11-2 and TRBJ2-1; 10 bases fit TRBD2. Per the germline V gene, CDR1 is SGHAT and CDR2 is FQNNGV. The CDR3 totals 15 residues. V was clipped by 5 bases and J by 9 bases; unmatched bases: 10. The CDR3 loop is CASSEQRGGRGEQFF. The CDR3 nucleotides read TGTGCCAGCAGCGAACAGCGGGGGGGCCGCGGTGAGCAGTTCTTC.

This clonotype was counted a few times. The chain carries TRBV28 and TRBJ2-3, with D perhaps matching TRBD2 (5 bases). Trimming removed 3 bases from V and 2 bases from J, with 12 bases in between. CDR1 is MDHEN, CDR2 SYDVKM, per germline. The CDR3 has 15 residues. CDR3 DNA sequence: TGTGCCAGCAGTTTTGGCGCGGGTCTCACAGATACGCAGTATTTT. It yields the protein CASSFGAGLTDTQYF.

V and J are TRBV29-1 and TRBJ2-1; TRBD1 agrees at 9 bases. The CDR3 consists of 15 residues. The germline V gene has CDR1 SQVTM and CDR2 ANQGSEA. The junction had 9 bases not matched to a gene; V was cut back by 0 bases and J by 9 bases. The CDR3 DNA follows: TGCAGCGTTGAAGATCAGGGTACAGGGGGCGGTGAGCAGTTCTTC. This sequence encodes CSVEDQGTGGGEQFF.

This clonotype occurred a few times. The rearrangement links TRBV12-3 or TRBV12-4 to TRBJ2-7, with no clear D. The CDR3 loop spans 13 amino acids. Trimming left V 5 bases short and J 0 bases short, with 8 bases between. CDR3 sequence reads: CASSQGPSYEQYF. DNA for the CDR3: TGTGCCAGCAGTCAAGGGCCCTCCTACGAGCAGTACTTC.

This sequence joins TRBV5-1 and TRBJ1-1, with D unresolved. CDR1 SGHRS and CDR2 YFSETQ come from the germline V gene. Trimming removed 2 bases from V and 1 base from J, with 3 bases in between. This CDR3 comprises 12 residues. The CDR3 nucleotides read TGCGCCAGCAGCTTCAAGAACACTGAAGCTTTCTTT. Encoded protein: CASSFKNTEAFF.

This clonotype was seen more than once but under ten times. CDR3 residues: CASSLGSARQPQHF. DNA of the CDR3: TGTGCCAGCAGCTTAGGTTCAGCCCGGCAGCCCCAGCATTTT. The rearrangement links TRBV7-9 to TRBJ1-5; unclear D gene. Trimming shortened V by 1 base and J by 7 bases, and 11 bases separated the two germline ends. The germline V gene encodes CDR1 SEHNR and CDR2 FQNEAQ (reference sequence). The CDR3 spans 14 residues.

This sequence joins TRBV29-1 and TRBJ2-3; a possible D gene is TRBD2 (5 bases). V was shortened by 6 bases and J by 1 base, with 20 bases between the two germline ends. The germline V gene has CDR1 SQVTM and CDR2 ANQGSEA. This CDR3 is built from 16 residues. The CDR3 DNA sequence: TGCAGCGTCCGCACGGCCCGGGGTTCGGGCACAGATACGCAGTATTTT. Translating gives CSVRTARGSGTDTQYF.

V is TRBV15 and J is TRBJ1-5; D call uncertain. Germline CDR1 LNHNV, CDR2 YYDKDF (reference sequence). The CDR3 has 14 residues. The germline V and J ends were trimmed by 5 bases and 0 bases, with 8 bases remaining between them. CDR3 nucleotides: TGTGCCACCAGCTGGACCGTTAGCAATCAGCCCCAGCATTTT. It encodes CATSWTVSNQPQHF.

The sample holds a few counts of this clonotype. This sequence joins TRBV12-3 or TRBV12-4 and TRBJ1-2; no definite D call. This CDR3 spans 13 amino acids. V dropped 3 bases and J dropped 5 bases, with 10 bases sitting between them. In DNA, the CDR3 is TGTGCCAGCAGTTTGTCCACCTCTTATGGCTACACCTTC. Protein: CASSLSTSYGYTF.

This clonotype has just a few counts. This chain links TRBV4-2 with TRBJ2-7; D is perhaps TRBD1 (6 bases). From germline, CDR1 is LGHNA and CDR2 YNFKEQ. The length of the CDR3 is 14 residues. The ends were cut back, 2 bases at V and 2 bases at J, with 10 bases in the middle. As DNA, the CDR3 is TGTGCCAGCAGCCAAACCAGGGGCCCCTACGAGCAGTACGTC. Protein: CASSQTRGPYEQYV.

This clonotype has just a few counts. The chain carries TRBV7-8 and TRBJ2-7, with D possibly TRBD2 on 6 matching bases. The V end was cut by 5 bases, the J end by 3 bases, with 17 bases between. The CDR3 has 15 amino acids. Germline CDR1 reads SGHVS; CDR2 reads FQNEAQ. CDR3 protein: CASSPSGPSDYEQYF. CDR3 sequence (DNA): TGTGCCAGCAGCCCCAGCGGGCCTTCGGACTACGAGCAGTACTTC.

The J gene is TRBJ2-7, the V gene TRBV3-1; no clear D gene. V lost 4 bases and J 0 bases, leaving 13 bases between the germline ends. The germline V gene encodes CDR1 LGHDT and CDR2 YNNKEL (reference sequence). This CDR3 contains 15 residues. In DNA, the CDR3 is TGTGCCAGCAGCCCCGGGCTGAGTCGCTCCTACGAGCAGTACTTC. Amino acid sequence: CASSPGLSRSYEQYF.

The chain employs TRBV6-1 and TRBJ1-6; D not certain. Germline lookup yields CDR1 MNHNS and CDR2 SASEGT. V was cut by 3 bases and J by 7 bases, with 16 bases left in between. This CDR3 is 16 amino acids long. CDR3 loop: CASSEFWGRPNSPLHF. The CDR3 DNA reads TGTGCCAGCAGTGAGTTTTGGGGTAGACCAAATTCACCCCTCCACTTT.

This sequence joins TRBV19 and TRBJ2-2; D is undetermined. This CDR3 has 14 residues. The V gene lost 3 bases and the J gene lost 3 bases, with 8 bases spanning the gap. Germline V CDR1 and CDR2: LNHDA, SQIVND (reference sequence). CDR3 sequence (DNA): TGTGCCAGTAGTATCGTCGACTACACCGGGGAGCTGTTTTTT. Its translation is CASSIVDYTGELFF.

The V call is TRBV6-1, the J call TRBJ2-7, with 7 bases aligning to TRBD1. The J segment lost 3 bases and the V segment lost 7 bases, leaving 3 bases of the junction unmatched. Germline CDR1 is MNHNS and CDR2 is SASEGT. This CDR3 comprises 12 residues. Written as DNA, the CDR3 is TGTGCCAGCACCGGGACAGTCTACGAGCAGTACGTC. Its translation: CASTGTVYEQYV.